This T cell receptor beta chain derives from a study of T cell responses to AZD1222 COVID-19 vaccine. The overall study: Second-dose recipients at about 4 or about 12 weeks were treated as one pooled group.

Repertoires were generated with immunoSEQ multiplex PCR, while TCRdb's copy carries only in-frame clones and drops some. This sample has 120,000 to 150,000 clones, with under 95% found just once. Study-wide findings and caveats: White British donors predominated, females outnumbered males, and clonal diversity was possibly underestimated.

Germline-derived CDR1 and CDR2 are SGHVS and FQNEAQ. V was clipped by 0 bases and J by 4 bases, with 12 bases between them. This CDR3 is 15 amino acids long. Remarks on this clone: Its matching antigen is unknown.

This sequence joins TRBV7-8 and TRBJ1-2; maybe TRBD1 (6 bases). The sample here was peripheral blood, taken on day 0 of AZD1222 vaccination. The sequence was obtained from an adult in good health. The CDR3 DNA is TGTGCCAGCAGCTTAGCGCCAGGGGCAACCTATGGCTACACCTTC. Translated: CASSLAPGATYGYTF. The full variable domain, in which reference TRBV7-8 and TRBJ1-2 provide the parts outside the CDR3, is GAGVSQSPRYKVAKRGQDVALRCDPISGHVSLFWYQQALGQGPEFLTYFQNEAQLDKSGLPSDRFFAERPEGSVSTLKIQRTQQEDSAVYLCASSLAPGATYGYTFGSGTRLTVV.